What follows is one T cell receptor beta chain and its context. This clonotype has just a few counts. Its antigen is unknown. Within one base of it there is no much larger clone, and no base qualities were kept. The germline V gene (reference sequence) provides CDR1 DFQATT and CDR2 SNEGSKA. V is pared back by 1 base and J by 2 bases, with 15 bases lying between the germline termini. The CDR3 holds 15 amino acids from the cysteine to the phenylalanine. Only CDR3 DNA remains: 45 bases, in frame from the first base. The data stem from a study of response to subunit inactivated influenza vaccine (dated 2018 in TCRdb). In terms of the full investigation: Deep quantitative T cell receptor repertoire profiling was used in the study to track responses to a trivalent subunit inactivated influenza vaccine.

The library was produced with RT-PCR. Sequenced using an Illumina HiSeq 2500. The public reads were reanalyzed by TCRdb: fastp trimming at Q25, MiXCR alignment, in-frame beta chains only. Every CDR3 protein is listed once, alongside the most common genes and DNA of its rows. The sample table records under 750,000 distinct CDR3 sequences; 10% to 15% of these occur just once. The biggest ten clones account for 10% of the sample. What the study reported, not specific to this receptor: The authors proposed that each seasonal influenza vaccination may bring in only a limited number of new T cells.

The chain couples TRBV20-1 to TRBJ2-7; a confident D gene designation cannot be given. Here the sequenced sample was PBMCs from blood, taken on the day of vaccination. The TCR originated in a man aged 50-59 years who received an inactivated influenza vaccine. Donor details come from another sample of the same person, matched by shared clones. The DNA sequence is given as TGCAGTGCTAGAGGGCAATACCAGAGCCCCTACGAGCAGTACTTC. It codes for CSARGQYQSPYEQYF.